The subject of this entry is one TCR beta chain. As originally analysed: Scientists estimated how many nucleated cells there were by amplifying reference gene primers. The assay was immunoSEQ multiplex PCR, and TCRdb's table has in-frame clones only and misses some. That table supplies the V and J calls and clone size; D and trimming were determined from the DNA. This sample has 400,000 to 450,000 clones, with 70% to 90% found just once. This specimen comes from a study of blood T cell repertoires in COVID-19. Study-wide context: The samples span acute and convalescent COVID-19 from the United States, Italy and Spain. Nucleic acid was either cDNA or gDNA, and it came from T cells, B-cell-depleted T cells, or PBMCs.

Germline V gene lookup returns CDR1 LNHDA and CDR2 SQIVND (reference sequence). Trimming took 8 bases from V and 1 from J, leaving 8 bases between them. The CDR3 covers 12 residues. Sequencing used peripheral blood. This sequence originates from a man aged 18 to 29 with COVID-19, enrolled during active disease. The V gene is TRBV19, the J gene TRBJ2-5; D gene unclear. The CDR3 spells CASPTAQETQYF. CDR3 DNA sequence: TGTGCCAGTCCTACAGCCCAAGAGACCCAGTACTTC. The entire variable domain, with the rest obtained from reference TRBV19 and TRBJ2-5, is as follows: DGGITQSPKYLFRKEGQNVTLSCEQNLNHDAMYWYRQDPGQGLRLIYYSQIVNDFQKGDIAEGYSVSREKKESFPLTVTSAQKNPTAFYLCASPTAQETQYFGPGTRLLVL.